This note documents a single T cell receptor (beta chain) sequence. Its antigen is currently not known. Base qualities are not recorded, but no much larger clone differs from it by a single base. This specimen belongs to a study of T cell responses to AZD1222 COVID-19 vaccine (dated by TCRdb to about 2021). About the full investigation: Because spike-specific TCR depth and breadth did not differ between the two schedules, AZD1222 recipients who got a second dose at roughly 4 weeks were pooled with those who got a second dose at roughly 12 weeks. Enrollment into the trials was organized by age into subgroups of 18-55, 56-69 and 70-plus years, and those subgroups contained roughly 160, 29 and 62 TCR-sequenced participants, respectively. A total of roughly 240 trial participants underwent TCR sequencing, of whom around 200 received two doses of AZD1222 and about 25 received two doses of the MenACWY control vaccine. Overall results and qualifications from the work: Participants were mostly white British and included more females than males, and it was suggested by the authors that clonal diversity may have been underestimated. The vaccine-associated CD4 TCRs covered the entire spike protein, and the dominant responses fell in regions 160-218 and 743-854. After two AZD1222 doses, both the breadth and the depth of spike-specific TCRs were significantly higher than at day 0 and than in MenACWY recipients. In the small 56-69-year group, the increase in depth fell short of significance, most likely because of low power. Because no day 14 peak-response samples were available, the repertoires could be characterized only after the peak T cell response. Conclusions about previously exposed vaccinees are limited because only six or seven AZD1222 recipients were SARS-CoV-2 seropositive at baseline. Nearly half of unique spike-specific TCRs reportedly recognized epitopes outside regions mutated in the B.1.351 and B.1.1.7 variants.

The CDR3 regions of human TCRbeta chains were analyzed by immunosequencing. Per the authors' processing: TCRs in the repertoires were compared against a reference library of SARS-CoV-2-specific TCRs that had been generated with the MIRA antigen-specificity platform. Breadth was defined as the fraction of unique TCRs that were SARS-CoV-2-associated, and depth was defined as the fraction of total T cells that were SARS-CoV-2-associated. Using the MIRA data, each spike-specific TCR was assigned both to the spike region to which the TCR was reactive and to a CD4 or CD8 class. Log10-transformed breadth and depth values were compared by one-way ANOVA with Sidak's multiple comparisons tests. The immuneACCESS repertoire file appears here via TCRdb, limited to in-frame rearrangements. These files lack a portion of the clones; in checked studies, under half of the deficit traces to unresolved V genes, and the cause of the others is not known. V and J calls and clone size come straight from that table; D and trimming were deduced from the DNA. Within this sample are 100,000 to 150,000 clones, with about 86% of them counted one time only. 9.5% to 15% of the sample comes from the top ten.

What the time point label conveys for this sample: baseline before first vaccination. Vaccinee samples were obtained from the UK trials COV001 and COV002, which included a single-blind randomized controlled phase 2/3 trial of AZD1222 (ChAdOx1 nCoV-19) in healthy adults. For TCRbeta chain sequencing, PBMC samples from trial participants were taken at day 0 and at day 28 after the second dose. Specimen: peripheral blood, collected on day 0 of AZD1222 vaccination. This sequence was found in an adult in good health.

The DNA sequence is TGTGCCAGCAGCGGAATAAATAGGGAGACCCAGTACTTC. Its protein product is CASSGINRETQYF. The chain is encoded by TRBV7-2 joined to TRBJ2-5; no D gene can be assigned with confidence. CDR3 length: 13 amino acids, cysteine to phenylalanine. The retained sequence is limited to the CDR3, 39 bases, with the frame set at the first base. CDR1 and CDR2, looked up from the germline V gene, are SGHTA and FQGNSA. A distance of 12 bases separates the germline ends of V and J, which lose 5 bases and 5 bases respectively.